The clone carrying this TCR beta chain was seen only a few times. Its matching antigen is unknown. This sample stems from a study of T cells in Graves' hyperthyroidism and ophthalmopathy. Germline V gives CDR1 MNHEY, CDR2 SVGEGT. This CDR3 is built from 18 residues. V shed 0 bases and J shed 4 bases, with 20 bases lying between them. The study, taken as a whole, reports: Most expanded thyroid clonotypes above 0.001 also appeared in blood.

Diagnosis of hyperthyroidism was new in patients aged 18 to 65, and its duration was under 2 months. Reasons for excluding patients were uncontrolled infection, other autoimmune disease, pregnancy or lactation. Amplified TCR beta CDR3 regions came from RNA transcripts. The HTBI primer set drove a first-round RT-PCR of the TCR CDR3. MiXCR, applied by TCRdb to the multiplex PCR reads, yields one record per CDR3 protein. The repertoire holds approximately 600,000 distinct CDR3 sequences, with 15% to 20% as singletons. The specimen sequenced was blood. V and J are TRBV6-2 or TRBV6-3 and TRBJ2-3, with D perhaps matching TRBD1 (5 bases). The TCR was taken from a woman in her thirties with Graves' hyperthyroidism. CDR3 sequence reads: CASSYSMIGSAQADTQYF. In nucleotides, the CDR3 is TGTGCCAGCAGTTACTCGATGATCGGGTCTGCACAGGCAGATACGCAGTATTTT.